The 14 T cell receptor beta chains in this list originate from one sample, sequenced in a study of cytomegalovirus exposure and HLA in healthy donors. PCR employed 60 Vbeta and 13 Jbeta primers. The protocol was immunoSEQ multiplex PCR, while the TCRdb copy is restricted to in-frame clones and leaves out a portion. Among around 120,000 clones, about three quarters were seen once, and the ten largest hold approximately 1.7%. Sequencing was done on a sample of PBMCs. These receptors originate from a woman in her forties in good health and CMV-seronegative.

The count of this clone is one. J is TRBJ2-2 and V is TRBV9, with 8 bases matching TRBD2. CDR3 length: 16 residues. Germline V gene lookup returns CDR1 SGDLS and CDR2 YYNGEE. The V segment lost 1 base and the J segment 7 bases; nucleotides outside the gene matches: 9. CDR3 coding DNA: TGTGCCAGCAGCGTAACGGGAGGGCCATGGGACGGGGAGCTGTTTTTT. It specifies CASSVTGGPWDGELFF.

This clone was recorded only once. This chain uses TRBV5-1 with TRBJ1-3; 7 nucleotides agree with TRBD1. The CDR3 consists of 13 residues. Germline assignment: CDR1 SGHRS and CDR2 YFSETQ. V lost 5 bases to trimming and J lost 4 bases; unmatched junction nucleotides: 3. CDR3 sequence reads: CASSWGQGNTIYF. The CDR3 DNA is TGCGCCAGCAGTTGGGGACAGGGAAACACCATATATTTT. The whole variable domain, filled in from reference TRBV5-1 and TRBJ1-3, reads KAGVTQTPRYLIKTRGQQVTLSCSPISGHRSVSWYQQTPGQGLQFLFEYFSETQRNKGNFPGRFSGRQFSNSRSEMNVSTLELGDSALYLCASSWGQGNTIYFGEGSWLTVV.

This sequence joins TRBV19 and TRBJ2-3; D may be TRBD2 (5 bases). Germline V gene sequence: CDR1 LNHDA, CDR2 SQIVND (reference sequence). There are 13 residues in the CDR3. V was trimmed by 5 bases and J by 4 bases, leaving 10 bases between them. CDR3 nucleotides: TGTGCCAGTAGTGTCACTAGGGCAGATACGCAGTATTTT. This encodes CASSVTRADTQYF. The variable domain in full, with the rest retrieved from reference TRBV19 and TRBJ2-3, is DGGITQSPKYLFRKEGQNVTLSCEQNLNHDAMYWYRQDPGQGLRLIYYSQIVNDFQKGDIAEGYSVSREKKESFPLTVTSAQKNPTAFYLCASSVTRADTQYFGPGTRLTVL.

This clone was counted between two and nine times. The chain combines TRBV19 with TRBJ2-1, with D maybe TRBD1 (6 bases). The CDR3 contains 14 residues. Trimming left V 5 bases short and J 5 bases short, with 13 bases between. Germline CDR1 reads LNHDA; CDR2 reads SQIVND (reference sequence). CDR3 sequence reads: CASSARTENNEQFF. CDR3 bases: TGTGCCAGTAGTGCCCGGACAGAAAACAATGAGCAGTTCTTC. Variable domain in full (rest from reference TRBV19 and TRBJ2-1): DGGITQSPKYLFRKEGQNVTLSCEQNLNHDAMYWYRQDPGQGLRLIYYSQIVNDFQKGDIAEGYSVSREKKESFPLTVTSAQKNPTAFYLCASSARTENNEQFFGPGTRLTVL.

In this sample, this clone turned up once. V is TRBV10-1 and J is TRBJ2-1, with 9 bases that match TRBD2. The CDR3 runs 15 residues. The germline CDR1 and CDR2 sequences are WNHNN and SYGVQD (reference sequence). The V segment lost 5 bases and the J segment 7 bases; nucleotides outside the gene matches: 9. In DNA, the CDR3 is TGCGCCAGCAGTTTGGCGGGAGGGATTTTGAATGAGCAGTTCTTC. Its translation is CASSLAGGILNEQFF.

A few counts support this clone. The J gene is TRBJ2-2, the V gene TRBV7-9; D might be TRBD2 (5 bases). The CDR3 extends over 16 amino acids. V was cut by 5 bases and J by 1 base, with 14 bases left in between. CDR1 is SEHNR and CDR2 is FQNEAQ in the germline V gene (reference sequence). In DNA form, the CDR3 reads TGTGCCAGCAGCCCGAAGAGAGGGCAGAACACCGGGGAGCTGTTTTTT. Protein product: CASSPKRGQNTGELFF.

CDR3 sequence (DNA): TGTGCCAGCAGTTTATCACTACAGGGCAATCAGCCCCAGCATTTT. Amino acids: CASSLSLQGNQPQHF. This sequence joins TRBV27 and TRBJ1-5, with D possibly TRBD1 on 5 matching bases. The V and J ends lost 0 bases and 2 bases respectively, with 8 bases between them. The germline gives CDR1 MNHEY, CDR2 SMNVEV (reference sequence). The CDR3 is 15 amino acids.

There are a few counts of this clone. As DNA, the CDR3 is TGTGCCAGCAGCCAAGGGACAGGTCTGTCGGGCTACACCTTC. The encoded protein is CASSQGTGLSGYTF. The chain has TRBV4-2 and TRBJ1-2, with TRBD1 identical over 7 bases. The germline gives CDR1 LGHNA, CDR2 YNFKEQ. The CDR3 runs to 14 residues. The junction had 7 bases not matched to a gene; V was cut back by 1 base and J by 8 bases.

This clone appeared once. This chain uses TRBV7-8 with TRBJ2-1; TRBD2 matches 12 bases. The ends lost 1 base at V and 9 bases at J; junction bases unmatched: 10. This CDR3 is 17 amino acids long. Per germline, CDR1 SGHVS and CDR2 FQNEAQ. The CDR3 is CASSLGVLAGGIGEQFF. The CDR3, as DNA: TGTGCCAGCAGCTTAGGAGTTCTAGCGGGAGGGATCGGTGAGCAGTTCTTC.

As regards this clone: Other DNA sequences of this sample code for an identical CDR3. The rearrangement links TRBV5-4 to TRBJ2-3; D not resolved. The ends were cut back, 2 bases at V and 6 bases at J, with 7 bases in the middle. The CDR3 runs to 12 residues. CDR1 is SGHNT, CDR2 YYREEE, per germline (reference sequence). The chain's CDR3 is CASSFLEDTQYF. In nucleotides, the CDR3 is TGTGCCAGCAGCTTTCTAGAGGATACGCAGTATTTT.

The chain couples TRBV18 to TRBJ1-2; 10 nucleotides align to TRBD1. The CDR3 spans 14 residues. CDR1 and CDR2 from the germline V gene are KGHSH and LQKENI. Germline trimming cut 3 bases from V and 6 bases from J; bases unmatched to any gene: 4. CDR3 coding DNA: TGTGCCAGCTCACCGACAGGGGGCTGGGATGGCTACACCTTC. It codes for CASSPTGGWDGYTF.

This chain uses TRBV30 with TRBJ2-7, with TRBD1 matching over 7 bases. This CDR3 is 13 amino acids long. V trimming: 5 bases; J trimming: 5 bases; junction bases outside the gene matches: 9. Germline CDR1 and CDR2: GTSNPN and SVGIG (reference sequence). Here the CDR3 reads CAWFGTVPDEQYF. The DNA of the CDR3 is TGTGCCTGGTTTGGGACAGTCCCTGACGAGCAGTACTTC.

The count of this clone is one. The V and J genes are TRBV27 and TRBJ2-1; TRBD2 matches at 9 bases. V dropped 5 bases and J dropped 7; count of bases not matched to a gene: 9. This CDR3 contains 15 residues. Germline V CDR1 and CDR2: MNHEY, SMNVEV (reference sequence). The CDR3 DNA reads as TGTGCCAGCAGTCCCGCGGTGCTAGCGGGAAATGAGCAGTTCTTC. Its protein product is CASSPAVLAGNEQFF.

The chain joins TRBV11-1 to TRBJ2-7; D uncertain. The CDR3 has 17 residues. Germline CDR1 SGHAT, CDR2 FQDESV (reference sequence). Trimming took off 3 bases at V and 5 bases at J, with 23 bases between the two ends. As DNA, the CDR3 is TGTGCCAGCAGCTTTTTGTCCGCGGTGGCCGGTTCCAACGAGCAGTACTTC. Protein: CASSFLSAVAGSNEQYF.